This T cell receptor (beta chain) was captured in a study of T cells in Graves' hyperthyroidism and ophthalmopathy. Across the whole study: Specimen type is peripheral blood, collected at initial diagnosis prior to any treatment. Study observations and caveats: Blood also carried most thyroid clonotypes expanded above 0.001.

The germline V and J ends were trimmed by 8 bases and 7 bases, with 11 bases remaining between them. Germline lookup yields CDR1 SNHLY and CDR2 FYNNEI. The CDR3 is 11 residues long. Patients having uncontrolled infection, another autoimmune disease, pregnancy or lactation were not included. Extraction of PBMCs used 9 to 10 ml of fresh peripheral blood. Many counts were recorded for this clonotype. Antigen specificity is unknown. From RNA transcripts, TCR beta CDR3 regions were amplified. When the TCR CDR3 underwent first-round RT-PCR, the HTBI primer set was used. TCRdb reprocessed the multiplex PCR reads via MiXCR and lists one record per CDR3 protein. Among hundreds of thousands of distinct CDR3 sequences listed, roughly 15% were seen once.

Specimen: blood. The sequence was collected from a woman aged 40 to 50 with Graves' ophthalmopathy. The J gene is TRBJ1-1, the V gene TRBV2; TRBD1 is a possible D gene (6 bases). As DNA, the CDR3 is TGTGCCAGCCGGGGGGCGGTTGAAGCTTTCTTT. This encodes CASRGAVEAFF.